A selection of T cell receptor beta chains follows, all from one sample in a study of early T cells in non-severe SARS-CoV-2 infection. In TCRdb, the 5' RACE reads were re-called with MiXCR into one record per CDR3 protein. The sample holds nearly 95,000 distinct CDR3 sequences, approximately 15% seen once. The input for sequencing was whole blood, taken at baseline. Receptors originate from an adult who was a healthcare worker with PCR-confirmed SARS-CoV-2 infection or an uninfected control (not recorded which). The conserved cysteine and the conserved F or W are not part of the CDR3 here. Rows may omit the clone size; those that give it use once, few, many or a size class.

TRBV7-9	many	TRBJ2-3	ASSPTADTQY
TRBV18	few	TRBJ2-2	ASSEQGNTGELF
TRBV4-1	-	TRBJ1-6	ASSQDTQSSYNSPLH
TRBV28	-	TRBJ2-3	ASDSSTDTQY
TRBV12-3/TRBV12-4	many	TRBJ2-3	ASSGSLQY
TRBV7-9	-	TRBJ2-3	ASSPRANTDTQY
TRBV11-2	-	TRBJ2-3	ASSLWDTQY
TRBV12-3/TRBV12-4	few	TRBJ2-2	ASSRGLAGYTGELF
TRBV5-4	few	TRBJ2-5	ASSSYRAGETQY
TRBV4-2	few	TRBJ2-1	ASSQDSGTSVYNEQF
TRBV12-3/TRBV12-4	few	TRBJ1-2	ASSYLNYGYT